The sample holds a few counts of the clone carrying this T cell receptor beta chain. This specimen belongs to a study of control samples from healthy donors and cancer patients. V gave up 3 bases and J gave up 4 bases; unmatched junction bases: 11. Germline V CDR1 and CDR2: MGHRA, YSYEKL. CDR3 length: 16 residues. Libraries were prepared by immunoSEQ multiplex PCR; TCRdb keeps only in-frame clonotypes and omits some of them. Here the sample spans 100,000 to 150,000 clones, roughly 87% being singletons. The receptor was derived from a man aged 35 to 55 in good health. Sequenced: blood. J is TRBJ1-2 and V is TRBV4-1; TRBD1 matches at 7 bases. DNA of the CDR3: TGCGCCAGCAGCCACGGCAGGGGGGCAGATGCCTATGGCTACACCTTC. Protein: CASSHGRGADAYGYTF.